This TCR beta chain was obtained from a study of cytomegalovirus exposure and HLA in healthy donors. Study-wide results and caveats: The sole available immune exposure information was CMV serostatus. Reportedly, cytomegalovirus status was diagnosed with high sensitivity and specificity. Through in vitro validation, three CMV-associated chains were shown to be specific for CMV antigens.

PCR was performed using 60 Vbeta and 13 Jbeta primers. The repertoire was sequenced with immunoSEQ multiplex PCR; TCRdb's copy has only in-frame clones and lacks some. Recorded here are 30,000 to 35,000 clones; the top ten clones represent 4.5%. Per germline, CDR1 MNHNS and CDR2 SASEGT. After removal of 8 bases from V and 6 bases from J, the junction contained 11 bases not matched to a gene. The CDR3 length is 15 residues. For this clone: The antigen is not known.

The TCR was taken from a middle-aged woman in good health and CMV-seropositive. This chain connects TRBV6-1 to TRBJ2-3, with 10 bases identical to TRBD2. The specimen was PBMCs. This CDR3 reads CASSLLAGDADTQYF. The CDR3 nucleotides read TGTGCCAGCTCTCTTCTAGCGGGAGATGCGGATACGCAGTATTTT.